This passage covers 2 T cell receptor beta chains from one sample sequenced in a study of T cells in localized non-small cell lung cancer. The table came from immunoSEQ multiplex PCR; TCRdb's copy has only in-frame clones and leaves some out. The data hold about 23,000 clones, with about nine tenths observed a single time. This specimen consisted of peripheral blood, obtained before any cancer treatment. These TCRs come from a woman between 40 and 69 years old with stage I lung adenocarcinoma.

The chain joins TRBV6-4 to TRBJ2-3; 11 bases align to TRBD2. The germline V gene has CDR1 MRHNA and CDR2 SNTAGT. The CDR3 is 15 amino acids. V gave up 3 bases and J gave up 4 bases; unmatched junction bases: 3. The CDR3 bases are TGTGCCAGCAGTGAGGGTAGCGGGGGGGCAGATACGCAGTATTTT. This translates into CASSEGSGGADTQYF.

The chain links TRBV5-6 to TRBJ2-7, with TRBD2 identical over 16 bases. The CDR3 runs to 16 residues. CDR1 is SGHDT and CDR2 is YYEEEE in the germline V gene. After removal of 4 bases from V and 3 bases from J, the junction contained 4 bases not matched to a gene. The CDR3 DNA reads as TGTGCCAGCAGCATTGGGACTAGCGGGGGGGTCTACGAGCAGTACTTC. As protein: CASSIGTSGGVYEQYF.